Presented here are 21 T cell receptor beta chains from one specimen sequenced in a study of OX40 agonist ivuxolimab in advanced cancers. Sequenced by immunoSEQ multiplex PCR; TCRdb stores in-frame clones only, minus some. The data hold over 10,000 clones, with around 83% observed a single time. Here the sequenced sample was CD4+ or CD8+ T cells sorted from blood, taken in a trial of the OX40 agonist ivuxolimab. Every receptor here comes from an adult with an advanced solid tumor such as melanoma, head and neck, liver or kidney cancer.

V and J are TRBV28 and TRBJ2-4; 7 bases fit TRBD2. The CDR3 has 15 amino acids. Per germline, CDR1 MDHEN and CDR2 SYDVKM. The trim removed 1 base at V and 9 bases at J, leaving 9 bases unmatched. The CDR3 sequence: CASSLSASGLGIQYF. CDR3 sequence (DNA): TGTGCCAGCAGTTTATCCGCTAGCGGTTTAGGCATTCAGTACTTC.

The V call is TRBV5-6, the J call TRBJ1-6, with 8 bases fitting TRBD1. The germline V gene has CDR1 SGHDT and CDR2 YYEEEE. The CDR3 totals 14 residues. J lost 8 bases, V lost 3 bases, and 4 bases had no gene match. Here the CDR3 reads CASSWTGQDSPLHF. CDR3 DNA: TGTGCCAGCAGCTGGACAGGGCAGGATTCACCCCTCCACTTT.

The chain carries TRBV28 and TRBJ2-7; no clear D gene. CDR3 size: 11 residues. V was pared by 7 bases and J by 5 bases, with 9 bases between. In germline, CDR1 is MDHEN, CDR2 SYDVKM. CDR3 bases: TGTGCCAGCACCCTCGGGCACGAGCAGTACTTC. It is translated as CASTLGHEQYF.

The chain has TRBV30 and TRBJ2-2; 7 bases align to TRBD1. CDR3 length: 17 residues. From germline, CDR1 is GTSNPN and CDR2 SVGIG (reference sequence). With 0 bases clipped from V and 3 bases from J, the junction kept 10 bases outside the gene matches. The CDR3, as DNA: TGTGCCTGGAGTGTACTCCCGACAGGGATCGACACCGGGGAGCTGTTTTTT. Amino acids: CAWSVLPTGIDTGELFF.

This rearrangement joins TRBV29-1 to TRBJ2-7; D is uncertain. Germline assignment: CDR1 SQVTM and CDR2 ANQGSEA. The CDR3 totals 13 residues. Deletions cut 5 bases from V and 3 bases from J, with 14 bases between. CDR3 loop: CSVLGFEDYEQYF. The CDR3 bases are TGCAGCGTTCTAGGGTTTGAGGACTACGAGCAGTACTTC.

The CDR3 here is CASTPDAGNTEAFF. Here the CDR3 DNA reads TGTGCCAGTACGCCCGACGCAGGGAACACTGAAGCTTTCTTT. The chain combines TRBV19 with TRBJ1-1; D unresolved. This CDR3 comprises 14 residues. CDR1 is LNHDA and CDR2 is SQIVND in the germline V gene (reference sequence). Trimming pared 7 bases from V and 1 base from J, leaving 13 bases between.

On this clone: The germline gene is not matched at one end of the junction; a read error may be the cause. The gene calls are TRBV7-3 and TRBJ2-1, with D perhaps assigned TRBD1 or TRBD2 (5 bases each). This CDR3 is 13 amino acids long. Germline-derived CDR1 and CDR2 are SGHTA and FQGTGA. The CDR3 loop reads CASSRDGSVEQFF. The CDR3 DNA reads TGTGCTAGCAGCCGGGACGGGTCGGTTGAGCAGTTCTTC.

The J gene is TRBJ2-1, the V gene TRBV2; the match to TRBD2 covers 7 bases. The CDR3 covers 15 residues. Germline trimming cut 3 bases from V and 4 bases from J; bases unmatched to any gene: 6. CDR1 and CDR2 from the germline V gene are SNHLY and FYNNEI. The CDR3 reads CASSDRDYPYNEQFF. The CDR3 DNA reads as TGTGCCAGCAGTGATAGGGACTACCCTTACAATGAGCAGTTCTTC.

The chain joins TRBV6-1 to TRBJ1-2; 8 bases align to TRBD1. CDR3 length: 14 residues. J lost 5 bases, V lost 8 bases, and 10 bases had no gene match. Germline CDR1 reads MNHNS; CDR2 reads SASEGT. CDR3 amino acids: CASSSRGLWYGYTF. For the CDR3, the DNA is TGTGCCAGCTCTTCCAGGGGGCTTTGGTATGGCTACACCTTC.

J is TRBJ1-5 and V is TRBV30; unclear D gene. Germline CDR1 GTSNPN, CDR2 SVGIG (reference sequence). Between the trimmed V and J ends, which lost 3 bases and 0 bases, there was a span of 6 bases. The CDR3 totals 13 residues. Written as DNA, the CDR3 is TGTGCCTGGAGGTCGTATAGCAATCAGCCCCAGCATTTT. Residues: CAWRSYSNQPQHF.

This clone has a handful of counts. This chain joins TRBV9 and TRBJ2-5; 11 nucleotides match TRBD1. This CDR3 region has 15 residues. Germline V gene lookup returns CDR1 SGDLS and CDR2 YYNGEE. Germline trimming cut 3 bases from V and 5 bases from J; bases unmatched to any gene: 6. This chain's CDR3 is CASSAGQGGLETQYF. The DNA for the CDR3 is TGTGCCAGCAGCGCGGGACAGGGGGGTTTGGAGACCCAGTACTTC. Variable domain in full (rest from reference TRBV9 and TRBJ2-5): DSGVTQTPKHLITATGQRVTLRCSPRSGDLSVYWYQQSLDQGLQFLIQYYNGEERAKGNILERFSAQQFPDLHSELNLSSLELGDSALYFCASSAGQGGLETQYFGPGTRLLVL.

The CDR3 here is CASSLQETQYF. DNA of the CDR3: TGTGCCAGCAGCTTGCAAGAGACCCAGTACTTC. The chain couples TRBV5-6 to TRBJ2-5; no definite D call. Germline V gene lookup returns CDR1 SGHDT and CDR2 YYEEEE. There are 11 residues in the CDR3. V was cut by 1 base and J by 2 bases, with 0 bases left in between. Complete variable domain (other parts from reference TRBV5-6 and TRBJ2-5): DAGVTQSPTHLIKTRGQQVTLRCSPKSGHDTVSWYQQALGQGPQFIFQYYEEEERQRGNFPDRFSGHQFPNYSSELNVNALLLGDSALYLCASSLQETQYFGPGTRLLVL.

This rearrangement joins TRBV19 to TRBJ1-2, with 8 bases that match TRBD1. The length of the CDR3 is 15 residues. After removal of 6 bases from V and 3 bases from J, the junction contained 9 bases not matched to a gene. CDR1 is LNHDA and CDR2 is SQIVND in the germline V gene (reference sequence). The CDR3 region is CASSVGQGWDYGYTF. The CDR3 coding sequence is TGTGCCAGTAGCGTAGGACAGGGTTGGGACTATGGCTACACCTTC.

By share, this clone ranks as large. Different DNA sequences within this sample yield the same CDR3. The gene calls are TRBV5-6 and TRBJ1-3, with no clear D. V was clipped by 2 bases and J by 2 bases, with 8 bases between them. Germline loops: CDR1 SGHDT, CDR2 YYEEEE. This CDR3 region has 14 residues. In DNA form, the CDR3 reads TGTGCCAGCAGCTTTCGTGGGGCTGGAAACACCATATATTTT. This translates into CASSFRGAGNTIYF.

The CDR3: CASSQADTNSPLHF. DNA of the CDR3: TGTGCCAGCAGCCAAGCGGACACTAATTCACCCCTCCACTTT. V usage is TRBV4-2 and J usage is TRBJ1-6; possibly TRBD1 for D (5 bases). In germline, CDR1 is LGHNA, CDR2 YNFKEQ. V lost 1 base to trimming and J lost 6 bases, with 7 bases between them. The CDR3 has 14 residues.

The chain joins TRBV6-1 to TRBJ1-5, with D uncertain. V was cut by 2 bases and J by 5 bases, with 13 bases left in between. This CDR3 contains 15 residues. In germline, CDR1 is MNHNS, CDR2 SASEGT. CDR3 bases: TGTGCCAGCAGTGAATTAGGAGACATAGATCAGCCCCAGCATTTT. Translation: CASSELGDIDQPQHF.

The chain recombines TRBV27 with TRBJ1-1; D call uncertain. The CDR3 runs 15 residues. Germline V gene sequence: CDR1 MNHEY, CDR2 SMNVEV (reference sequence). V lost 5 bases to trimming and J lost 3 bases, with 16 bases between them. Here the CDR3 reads CASSAFPDGDTEAFF. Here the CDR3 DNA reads TGTGCCAGCAGTGCGTTCCCAGACGGGGACACTGAAGCTTTCTTT.

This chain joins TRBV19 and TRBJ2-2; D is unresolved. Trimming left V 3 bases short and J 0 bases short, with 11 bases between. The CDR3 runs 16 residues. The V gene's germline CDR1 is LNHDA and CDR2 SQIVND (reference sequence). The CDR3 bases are TGTGCCAGTAGTATTTTGGGCACGGCGAACACCGGGGAGCTGTTTTTT. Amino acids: CASSILGTANTGELFF.

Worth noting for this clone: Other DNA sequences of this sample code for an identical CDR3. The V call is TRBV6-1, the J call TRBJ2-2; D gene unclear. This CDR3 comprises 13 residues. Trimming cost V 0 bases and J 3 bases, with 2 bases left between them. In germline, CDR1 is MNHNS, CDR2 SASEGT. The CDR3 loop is CASSEADTGELFF. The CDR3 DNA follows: TGTGCCAGCAGTGAAGCGGACACCGGGGAGCTGTTTTTT.

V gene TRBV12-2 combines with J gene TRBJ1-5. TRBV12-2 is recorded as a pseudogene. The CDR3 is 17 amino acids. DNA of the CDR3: TGTGCAAGTCGCTTAGCGCCAACGGGGGGCCACAATCAGCCCCAGCATTTT. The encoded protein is CASRLAPTGGHNQPQHF.

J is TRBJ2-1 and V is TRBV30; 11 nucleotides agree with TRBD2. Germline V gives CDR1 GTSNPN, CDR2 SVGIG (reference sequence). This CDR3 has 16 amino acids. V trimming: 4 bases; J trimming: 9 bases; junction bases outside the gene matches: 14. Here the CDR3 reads CAWTDSGRARVGEQFF. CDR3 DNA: TGTGCCTGGACTGATAGCGGGAGGGCCAGGGTGGGTGAGCAGTTCTTC.